Below, 30 T cell receptor beta chains from the same sample are listed, as sequenced in a study of T cell responses to AZD1222 COVID-19 vaccine. Profiled with immunoSEQ multiplex PCR; TCRdb holds only in-frame clones, not every one. The table includes about 120,000 clones, approximately 94% detected once. Here the sequenced sample was peripheral blood, taken 28 days after the second AZD1222 dose. The source is an adult who received the AZD1222 COVID-19 vaccine.

The chain couples TRBV6-5 to TRBJ1-4, with D uncertain. The V and J ends lost 8 bases and 0 bases respectively, with 10 bases between them. Germline V gene lookup returns CDR1 MNHEY and CDR2 SVGAGI. The CDR3 length is 14 residues. In nucleotides, the CDR3 is TGTGCCAGCTATCCGGGAGCAACTAATGAAAAACTGTTTTTT. Translated: CASYPGATNEKLFF.

The table lists this clone with a count of one. The rearrangement joins TRBV29-1 to TRBJ2-7, with 10 bases fitting TRBD1. The CDR3 sequence is 14 residues long. V shed 4 bases and J 7 bases; nucleotides not matched to a gene: 10. Germline V lookup: CDR1 SQVTM, CDR2 ANQGSEA. This CDR3 reads CSVGSGTGVWEQYF. Here the CDR3 DNA reads TGCAGCGTTGGATCCGGGACAGGGGTTTGGGAGCAGTACTTC.

The rearrangement uses TRBV27 and TRBJ2-5; 9 bases agree with TRBD1. The CDR3 totals 16 residues. Trimming removed 4 bases from V and 5 bases from J; junction bases left unmatched: 11. Germline CDR1 and CDR2: MNHEY and SMNVEV (reference sequence). The CDR3 reads CASSYSWGQGGETQYF. DNA for the CDR3: TGTGCCAGCAGTTACTCCTGGGGACAGGGAGGCGAGACCCAGTACTTC.

The chain joins TRBV15 to TRBJ2-7; tentative D call: TRBD1 (5 bases). CDR1 LNHNV and CDR2 YYDKDF come from the germline V gene (reference sequence). The CDR3 sequence is 14 residues long. Trimming cost V 0 bases and J 2 bases, with 8 bases left between them. The CDR3 nucleotides are TGTGCCACCAGCAGAGACAGGGCGGCCTACGAGCAGTACTTC. Its translation is CATSRDRAAYEQYF. The full variable domain, in which reference TRBV15 and TRBJ2-7 provide the parts outside the CDR3, is DAMVIQNPRYQVTQFGKPVTLSCSQTLNHNVMYWYQQKSSQAPKLLFHYYDKDFNNEADTPDNFQSRRPNTSFCFLDIRSPGLGDTAMYLCATSRDRAAYEQYFGPGTRLTVT.

The J gene is TRBJ2-7, the V gene TRBV11-1; TRBD2 matches at 11 bases. CDR1 is SGHAT and CDR2 is FQDESV in the germline V gene (reference sequence). CDR3 length: 15 residues. J was trimmed by 7 bases and V by 0 bases; bases with no gene match: 5. Here the CDR3 reads CASSLALAGGGEQYF. CDR3 DNA sequence: TGTGCCAGCAGCTTAGCGCTAGCGGGAGGTGGTGAGCAGTACTTC.

The V and J genes are TRBV5-1 and TRBJ2-5, with 12 bases lining up with TRBD2. The CDR3 contains 16 residues. Germline lookup yields CDR1 SGHRS and CDR2 YFSETQ. J was trimmed by 2 bases and V by 4 bases; bases with no gene match: 6. In DNA, the CDR3 is TGCGCCAGCAGCGGACTAGCGGGACTGGGGCAAGAGACCCAGTACTTC. Translating gives CASSGLAGLGQETQYF.

The gene calls are TRBV12-3 or TRBV12-4 and TRBJ2-1; TRBD1 agrees at 7 bases. V trimming: 7 bases; J trimming: 7 bases; junction bases outside the gene matches: 7. This CDR3 contains 13 residues. The CDR3 DNA follows: TGTGCCAGCACCACAGGGGTTGGGAATGAGCAGTTCTTC. This translates into CASTTGVGNEQFF.

This sequence joins TRBV6-5 and TRBJ1-5, with 8 bases matching TRBD1. Trimming removed 4 bases from V and 5 bases from J; junction bases left unmatched: 4. This CDR3 is built from 14 residues. In germline, CDR1 is MNHEY, CDR2 SVGAGI. The chain's CDR3 is CASSSGQGDQPQHF. DNA for the CDR3: TGTGCCAGCAGTTCCGGACAGGGCGATCAGCCCCAGCATTTT.

The V and J genes are TRBV5-1 and TRBJ2-4; the match to TRBD2 covers 7 bases. The germline V gene has CDR1 SGHRS and CDR2 YFSETQ. This CDR3 region has 14 residues. V lost 6 bases to trimming and J lost 3 bases; unmatched junction nucleotides: 6. The CDR3 spells CASTGGGRKNIQYF. Written as DNA, the CDR3 is TGCGCCAGCACCGGGGGAGGGCGCAAAAACATTCAGTACTTC.

The chain has TRBV5-1 and TRBJ2-3; D ambiguous. With 4 bases removed from V and 0 bases from J, the gap between germline ends came to 6 bases. CDR3 size: 13 residues. The V gene's germline CDR1 is SGHRS and CDR2 YFSETQ. The CDR3 region has the DNA TGCGCCAGCAGCGACCGGAGCACAGATACGCAGTATTTT. It translates to CASSDRSTDTQYF.

The chain links TRBV18 to TRBJ2-5; D gene uncertain. With 3 bases removed from V and 4 bases from J, the gap between germline ends came to 9 bases. This CDR3 has 13 amino acids. Germline CDR1 is KGHSH and CDR2 is LQKENI. CDR3 DNA: TGTGCCAGCTCACCGCTTTCGGCAGAGACCCAGTACTTC. It translates to CASSPLSAETQYF.

The rearrangement joins TRBV5-1 to TRBJ2-5; D uncertain. Germline CDR1 and CDR2: SGHRS and YFSETQ. The CDR3 loop spans 12 amino acids. Trimming removed 4 bases at V and 5 bases at J, with 9 bases between. The CDR3, as DNA: TGCGCCAGCAGCCGTGATGAGGAGACCCAGTACTTC. Translated, it gives CASSRDEETQYF.

The chain joins TRBV5-8 to TRBJ2-1; no definite D call. CDR1 is SGHTS, CDR2 YDEGEE, per germline. The CDR3 runs to 14 residues. The V gene lost 4 bases and the J gene lost 2 bases, with 10 bases spanning the gap. CDR3 DNA sequence: TGTGCCAGCAGCGCTAGATCCCCCTACAATGAGCAGTTCTTC. It yields the protein CASSARSPYNEQFF. Based on the CDR3 plus reference TRBV5-8 and TRBJ2-1, the full variable domain is EAGVTQSPTHLIKTRGQQATLRCSPISGHTSVYWYQQALGLGLQFLLWYDEGEERNRGNFPPRFSGRQFPNYSSELNVNALELEDSALYLCASSARSPYNEQFFGPGTRLTVL.

The rearrangement links TRBV6-5 to TRBJ2-1; D is possibly TRBD2 (6 bases). CDR1 is MNHEY, CDR2 SVGAGI, per germline. V was clipped by 6 bases and J by 10 bases, with 22 bases between them. The CDR3 is 15 residues long. The CDR3 here is CASRADYNGVREQFF. Here the CDR3 DNA reads TGTGCCAGCAGAGCGGACTACAATGGGGTCCGAGAGCAGTTCTTC.

The chain has TRBV11-1 and TRBJ1-1; 8 nucleotides match TRBD1. V dropped 0 bases and J dropped 1; count of bases not matched to a gene: 1. Germline CDR1 reads SGHAT; CDR2 reads FQDESV (reference sequence). The length of the CDR3 is 15 residues. The CDR3 DNA reads TGTGCCAGCAGCTTAGCGGGGACAGGGAACACTGAAGCTTTCTTT. This codes for CASSLAGTGNTEAFF.

V gene TRBV5-1 combines with J gene TRBJ2-3; the match to TRBD2 covers 9 bases. This CDR3 region has 16 residues. V shed 3 bases, J shed 2 bases, and the junction held 7 bases outside the gene matches. The germline V gene has CDR1 SGHRS and CDR2 YFSETQ. In DNA form, the CDR3 reads TGCGCCAGCAGCTCCTCGGCTAGCGGGAACACAGATACGCAGTATTTT. Translated: CASSSSASGNTDTQYF. The variable domain in full, with the rest retrieved from reference TRBV5-1 and TRBJ2-3, is KAGVTQTPRYLIKTRGQQVTLSCSPISGHRSVSWYQQTPGQGLQFLFEYFSETQRNKGNFPGRFSGRQFSNSRSEMNVSTLELGDSALYLCASSSSASGNTDTQYFGPGTRLTVL.

The rearrangement uses TRBV5-1 and TRBJ2-5; 10 nucleotides align to TRBD2. There are 16 residues in the CDR3. The germline V gene encodes CDR1 SGHRS and CDR2 YFSETQ. V was pared by 0 bases and J by 2 bases, with 4 bases of the junction left unmatched. CDR3 region: CASSLERAGGQETQYF. CDR3 nucleotides: TGCGCCAGCAGCTTGGAAAGAGCGGGGGGGCAAGAGACCCAGTACTTC.

CDR3 DNA sequence: TGCAGCGTTGGACGTGCATCCCATGGCTACACCTTC. Translating it yields CSVGRASHGYTF. The rearrangement links TRBV29-1 to TRBJ1-2, with D unclear. CDR3 length equals 12 residues. From germline, CDR1 is SQVTM and CDR2 ANQGSEA. Trimming took 4 bases from V and 6 from J, leaving 12 bases between them.

V usage is TRBV5-1 and J usage is TRBJ1-6, with a possible D match to TRBD1 (6 bases). Trimming pared 1 base from V and 2 bases from J, leaving 7 bases between. Germline assignment: CDR1 SGHRS and CDR2 YFSETQ. The CDR3 is 15 amino acids. CDR3 DNA sequence: TGCGCCAGCAGCTTGAGGGGGACCTATAATTCACCCCTCCACTTT. This encodes CASSLRGTYNSPLHF.

The chain has TRBV6-1 and TRBJ1-1, with no clear D. The CDR3 covers 14 residues. V lost 3 bases, J lost 7 bases, and 15 bases lay in between. Germline CDR1 reads MNHNS; CDR2 reads SASEGT. Here the CDR3 reads CASSEPSLGIEAFF. The CDR3 DNA reads TGTGCCAGCAGTGAGCCCTCCCTGGGGATTGAAGCTTTCTTT.

CDR3 sequence (DNA): TGTGCCAGCAGTGCCAACCTGAATTCACCCCTCCACTTT. Encoded protein: CASSANLNSPLHF. The rearrangement joins TRBV2 to TRBJ1-6; no clear D. Germline V CDR1 and CDR2: SNHLY, FYNNEI. The ends were cut back, 4 bases at V and 7 bases at J, with 8 bases in the middle. CDR3 length equals 13 residues. The entire variable domain, with the rest obtained from reference TRBV2 and TRBJ1-6, is as follows: EPEVTQTPSHQVTQMGQEVILRCVPISNHLYFYWYRQILGQKVEFLVSFYNNEISEKSEIFDDQFSVERPDGSNFTLKIRSTKLEDSAMYFCASSANLNSPLHFGNGTRLTVT.

This clone was counted once. J is TRBJ1-4 and V is TRBV19; D unclear. The CDR3 is 13 amino acids. CDR1 and CDR2 from the germline V gene are LNHDA and SQIVND (reference sequence). Between the trimmed V and J ends, which lost 6 bases and 8 bases, there was a span of 13 bases. Here the CDR3 reads CASRGRSEEKLFF. In nucleotides, the CDR3 is TGTGCCAGTAGGGGCAGGTCAGAAGAAAAACTGTTTTTT.

The CDR3 sequence: CTSSQDRVSGRDGRSYEQYF. The DNA for the CDR3 is TGCACCAGCAGCCAAGACCGGGTTAGCGGGAGGGATGGTAGGTCCTACGAGCAGTACTTC. The V call is TRBV1, the J call TRBJ2-7; the D call of TRBD2 is as the table states it, not checked on the DNA. TRBV1 is labeled a pseudogene. The CDR3 loop spans 20 amino acids.

This chain joins TRBV9 and TRBJ2-6; tentatively, D is TRBD2 (5 bases). The germline CDR1 and CDR2 sequences are SGDLS and YYNGEE. The CDR3 contains 16 residues. V was clipped by 0 bases and J by 4 bases, with 11 bases between them. The DNA for the CDR3 is TGTGCCAGCAGCGTAGCTAGCCTTGGGGGGGCCAACGTCCTGACTTTC. Protein product: CASSVASLGGANVLTF.

This clone has just one count. This chain connects TRBV9 to TRBJ2-3, with D perhaps matching TRBD1 or TRBD2 (5 bases each). Trimming shortened V by 3 bases and J by 5 bases, and 13 bases separated the two germline ends. This CDR3 comprises 14 residues. Germline V gives CDR1 SGDLS, CDR2 YYNGEE. CDR3 DNA: TGTGCCAGCAGCGGGGACCCCCACGGAGATACGCAGTATTTT. Its protein product is CASSGDPHGDTQYF.

The chain links TRBV9 to TRBJ1-2; 9 nucleotides match TRBD1. The CDR3 loop spans 15 amino acids. V was clipped by 3 bases and J by 4 bases; unmatched bases: 7. CDR1 and CDR2 (germline): SGDLS, YYNGEE. This CDR3 is CASSEGDRVRYGYTF. The CDR3 bases are TGTGCCAGCAGCGAGGGGGACAGGGTGCGCTATGGCTACACCTTC. Supplemented by reference TRBV9 and TRBJ1-2, the full variable domain reads DSGVTQTPKHLITATGQRVTLRCSPRSGDLSVYWYQQSLDQGLQFLIQYYNGEERAKGNILERFSAQQFPDLHSELNLSSLELGDSALYFCASSEGDRVRYGYTFGSGTRLTVV.

The chain recombines TRBV18 with TRBJ1-3; the D is unclear. The germline V and J ends were trimmed by 3 bases and 2 bases, with 17 bases remaining between them. Per germline, CDR1 KGHSH and CDR2 LQKENI. The CDR3 has 17 amino acids. CDR3 protein: CASSPLARRSAGNTIYF. The CDR3 DNA reads as TGTGCCAGCTCACCCTTGGCTAGGAGGTCTGCTGGAAACACCATATATTTT.

This chain uses TRBV3-1 (or the pseudogene TRBV3-2) with TRBJ1-6; 9 nucleotides line up with TRBD1. The CDR3 length is 15 residues. The V gene's germline CDR1 is LGHDT and CDR2 YNNKEL (reference sequence). The trim removed 7 bases at V and 7 bases at J, leaving 8 bases unmatched. The CDR3 region has the DNA TGTGCCAGCACCCAGGACAGGGGTCGGAATTCACCCCTCCACTTT. This translates into CASTQDRGRNSPLHF.

V is TRBV5-6 and J is TRBJ2-4; 12 bases fit TRBD1. This CDR3 has 18 residues. V shed 0 bases, J shed 7 bases, and the junction held 11 bases outside the gene matches. Germline V CDR1 and CDR2: SGHDT, YYEEEE. CDR3 nucleotide sequence: TGTGCCAGCAGCTTGGCACTTCGGGACAGGGGGCTATTGAACATTCAGTACTTC. Amino acids: CASSLALRDRGLLNIQYF.

The chain has TRBV12-5 and TRBJ1-1, with a weak D call TRBD1 (5 bases). The CDR3 spans 14 residues. Germline CDR1 LGHNT, CDR2 FRNRAP. V was clipped by 1 base and J by 1 base, with 7 bases between them. CDR3 residues: CASGLGQPNTEAFF. The DNA of the CDR3 is TGTGCTAGTGGTTTGGGACAGCCGAACACTGAAGCTTTCTTT.